These 25 T cell receptor beta chains came from one sample sequenced in a study of blood T cell repertoires in COVID-19. TCRdb's table, derived via immunoSEQ multiplex PCR, lists solely in-frame clones and lacks some. The sample has about 69,000 clones; approximately 75% are singletons. Sequencing used peripheral blood. The origin of the receptors is a human donor in a cohort sampled during active COVID-19.

As to this clone: Other DNA sequences in the same sample also yield this CDR3. The chain uses TRBV9 and TRBJ2-3; D may be TRBD2 (6 bases). Germline V gene lookup returns CDR1 SGDLS and CDR2 YYNGEE. The CDR3 spans 15 residues. The ends were cut back, 1 base at V and 0 bases at J, with 9 bases in the middle. The CDR3 spells CASSVRGGSTDTQYF. In DNA, the CDR3 is TGTGCCAGCAGCGTAAGGGGAGGAAGCACAGATACGCAGTATTTT.

J is TRBJ2-1 and V is TRBV6-4; TRBD1 matches at 7 bases. The junction had 3 bases not matched to a gene; V was cut back by 3 bases and J by 7 bases. This CDR3 region has 13 residues. Per the germline V gene, CDR1 is MRHNA and CDR2 is SNTAGT. CDR3 coding DNA: TGTGCCAGCAGTGATGGGACAGAAAATGAGCAGTTCTTC. It codes for CASSDGTENEQFF.

The sample holds many counts of this clone. The CDR3 sequence: CASSLRGVETQYF. As DNA, the CDR3 is TGTGCCAGCAGCTTAAGAGGAGTCGAGACCCAGTACTTC. The J gene is TRBJ2-5, the V gene TRBV11-3; D gene uncertain. Germline CDR1 SGHNT, CDR2 YENEEA. The V and J ends lost 2 bases and 5 bases respectively, with 9 bases between them. The CDR3 sequence is 13 residues long.

The chain has TRBV11-2 and TRBJ1-1; D uncertain. Trimming took 0 bases from V and 4 from J, leaving 6 bases between them. The CDR3 sequence is 13 residues long. From germline, CDR1 is SGHAT and CDR2 FQNNGV. The CDR3 loop is CASSLEVSTEAFF. DNA of the CDR3: TGTGCCAGCAGCTTAGAGGTGAGCACTGAAGCTTTCTTT.

Comments on this clone: The same CDR3 can be traced to other DNA sequences in this sample. The gene calls are TRBV6-5 and TRBJ2-7; 8 nucleotides line up with TRBD1. Trimming removed 4 bases from V and 2 bases from J; junction bases left unmatched: 7. Germline loops: CDR1 MNHEY, CDR2 SVGAGI. This CDR3 comprises 15 residues. The CDR3 sequence is CASSSPGQGTYEQYF. The CDR3 bases are TGTGCCAGCAGTTCTCCTGGACAGGGAACCTACGAGCAGTACTTC.

This rearrangement joins TRBV29-1 to TRBJ2-5; 9 bases fit TRBD2. The CDR3 is 16 residues long. Germline loops: CDR1 SQVTM, CDR2 ANQGSEA. Losses at the gene ends were 6 bases for V and 2 bases for J; bases not matched to a gene: 13. This CDR3 is CSVALGLAVEQETQYF. The DNA of the CDR3 is TGCAGCGTGGCCCTGGGACTAGCCGTCGAACAAGAGACCCAGTACTTC.

A single count supports this clone. The V call is TRBV7-9, the J call TRBJ2-1; 10 positions match TRBD2. V dropped 0 bases and J dropped 3; count of bases not matched to a gene: 2. Germline CDR1 is SEHNR and CDR2 is FQNEAQ (reference sequence). The CDR3 contains 16 residues. The CDR3 nucleotides are TGTGCCAGCAGCTTAGCTCGGACTAGCGGCTACAATGAGCAGTTCTTC. It codes for CASSLARTSGYNEQFF.

The chain links TRBV27 to TRBJ1-5; D ambiguous. Trimming left V 6 bases short and J 0 bases short, with 12 bases between. The CDR3 covers 15 residues. The germline V gene encodes CDR1 MNHEY and CDR2 SMNVEV (reference sequence). DNA of the CDR3: TGTGCCAGCAGCCCCGACCGGGATAGCAATCAGCCCCAGCATTTT. It is translated as CASSPDRDSNQPQHF.

This chain connects TRBV5-8 to TRBJ2-3; D is perhaps TRBD1 (6 bases). Between the trimmed V and J ends, which lost 5 bases and 2 bases, there was a span of 12 bases. CDR3 length equals 14 residues. Germline V gives CDR1 SGHTS, CDR2 YDEGEE. CDR3 protein: CASRWDTLTDTQYF. The CDR3 DNA reads TGTGCCAGCAGGTGGGACACCCTCACAGATACGCAGTATTTT. Full variable domain (outside the CDR3, taken from reference TRBV5-8 and TRBJ2-3): EAGVTQSPTHLIKTRGQQATLRCSPISGHTSVYWYQQALGLGLQFLLWYDEGEERNRGNFPPRFSGRQFPNYSSELNVNALELEDSALYLCASRWDTLTDTQYFGPGTRLTVL.

This clone was seen once. The chain couples TRBV7-2 to TRBJ1-2, with D maybe TRBD1 (5 bases). Deletions cut 5 bases from V and 1 base from J, with 11 bases between. The CDR3 loop spans 14 amino acids. Looked up from germline, CDR1 is SGHTA and CDR2 is FQGNSA. CDR3 DNA sequence: TGTGCCAGCAGCCCGGACACCTTTAACTATGGCTACACCTTC. This encodes CASSPDTFNYGYTF.

This clone occurred once. The genes are TRBV6-5 and TRBJ1-1, with 8 bases that match TRBD1. CDR3 length equals 16 residues. V lost 0 bases to trimming and J lost 6 bases; unmatched junction nucleotides: 9. CDR1 is MNHEY and CDR2 is SVGAGI in the germline V gene. CDR3 nucleotide sequence: TGTGCCAGCAGTTACTCCTGGGACAGGATAAAGGCTGAAGCTTTCTTT. Translation: CASSYSWDRIKAEAFF.

There are a few counts of this clone. The chain links TRBV18 to TRBJ1-4; 8 positions match TRBD1. The CDR3 totals 16 residues. V trimming: 1 base; J trimming: 5 bases; junction bases outside the gene matches: 6. Germline loops: CDR1 KGHSH, CDR2 LQKENI. CDR3 protein: CASSPLGRGRNEKLFF. Here the CDR3 DNA reads TGTGCCAGCTCACCACTGGGCAGGGGGCGGAATGAAAAACTGTTTTTT.

The chain is built from TRBV6-5 and TRBJ2-7, with 8 positions matching TRBD2. This CDR3 comprises 15 residues. Looked up from germline, CDR1 is MNHEY and CDR2 is SVGAGI. The junction had 12 bases not matched to a gene; V was cut back by 8 bases and J by 3 bases. CDR3 amino acids: CASGYGRGDFYEQYF. CDR3 nucleotides: TGTGCCAGCGGATACGGGAGGGGAGATTTCTACGAGCAGTACTTC.

The chain carries TRBV27 and TRBJ1-2; 9 bases line up with TRBD1. With V trimmed by 3 bases and J by 5 bases, 7 bases remained unmatched. The CDR3 has 15 amino acids. From germline, CDR1 is MNHEY and CDR2 SMNVEV (reference sequence). The CDR3 coding sequence is TGTGCCAGCAGTTTCCGCCGACAGGGGGAGTATGGCTACACCTTC. Residues: CASSFRRQGEYGYTF.

This chain joins TRBV28 and TRBJ2-3, with a tentative D call TRBD1 (6 bases). The CDR3 consists of 18 residues. From germline, CDR1 is MDHEN and CDR2 SYDVKM. V lost 6 bases and J 0 bases, leaving 22 bases between the germline ends. The DNA for the CDR3 is TGTGCCAGCAGCATAATGGCCGGAAGGACAGACAGCACAGATACGCAGTATTTT. Encoded protein: CASSIMAGRTDSTDTQYF.

The V gene is TRBV9, the J gene TRBJ1-5; D not resolved. The CDR3 length is 15 residues. V lost 4 bases and J 6 bases, leaving 17 bases between the germline ends. Looked up from germline, CDR1 is SGDLS and CDR2 is YYNGEE. CDR3 residues: CASSPGPSEGQPQHF. The CDR3 nucleotides are TGTGCCAGCAGCCCCGGACCTTCGGAGGGTCAGCCCCAGCATTTT.

This chain joins TRBV30 and TRBJ2-5; 7 bases agree with TRBD1. CDR1 and CDR2 from the germline V gene are GTSNPN and SVGIG (reference sequence). The V segment lost 8 bases and the J segment 4 bases; nucleotides outside the gene matches: 10. This CDR3 contains 13 residues. The CDR3 loop is CAGKRGQTETQYF. The CDR3 DNA reads as TGTGCCGGAAAACGGGGACAGACAGAGACCCAGTACTTC.

V and J are TRBV19 and TRBJ1-6; 9 nucleotides align to TRBD1. With V trimmed by 4 bases and J by 7 bases, 5 bases remained unmatched. The germline CDR1 and CDR2 sequences are LNHDA and SQIVND (reference sequence). This CDR3 is built from 15 residues. CDR3 sequence: CASSKQGAHNSPLHF. The CDR3 DNA reads TGTGCCAGTAGTAAACAGGGGGCTCACAATTCACCCCTCCACTTT.

Of note for this clone: Other DNA sequences in the same sample also yield this CDR3. J is TRBJ1-5 and V is TRBV2; D is uncertain. Trimming pared 3 bases from V and 4 bases from J, leaving 4 bases between. The CDR3 runs to 12 residues. From germline, CDR1 is SNHLY and CDR2 FYNNEI. CDR3 amino acids: CASSDPNQPQHF. The CDR3 bases are TGTGCCAGCAGTGACCCAAATCAGCCCCAGCATTTT.

The chain has TRBV6-1 and TRBJ2-5; 7 bases map to TRBD1. In germline, CDR1 is MNHNS, CDR2 SASEGT. The CDR3 length is 16 residues. V trimming: 0 bases; J trimming: 1 base; junction bases outside the gene matches: 5. The CDR3 bases are TGTGCCAGCAGTGAAGCGACAGGGTCTTCCCAAGAGACCCAGTACTTC. Encoded protein: CASSEATGSSQETQYF.

The genes are TRBV30 and TRBJ2-3; D perhaps matches TRBD2 (7 bases). CDR1 and CDR2 (germline): GTSNPN, SVGIG (reference sequence). The CDR3 totals 12 residues. V lost 2 bases to trimming and J lost 6 bases, with 9 bases between them. The CDR3 coding sequence is TGTGCCTGGAGTAAGGGGGGGGATACGCAGTATTTT. This codes for CAWSKGGDTQYF.

V is TRBV30 and J is TRBJ1-2; 12 bases align to TRBD1. Per germline, CDR1 GTSNPN and CDR2 SVGIG (reference sequence). The CDR3 consists of 16 residues. V trimming: 5 bases; J trimming: 4 bases; junction bases outside the gene matches: 11. CDR3 amino acids: CAWGSGTGGAGYGYTF. CDR3 nucleotide sequence: TGTGCCTGGGGCTCCGGGACAGGGGGCGCGGGCTATGGCTACACCTTC.

J is TRBJ2-5 and V is TRBV6-2 or TRBV6-3; D unresolved. There are 14 residues in the CDR3. V was pared by 0 bases and J by 2 bases, with 7 bases between. Germline CDR1 reads MNHEY; CDR2 reads SVGEGT. The CDR3 sequence: CASSYSSRQETQYF. DNA of the CDR3: TGTGCCAGCAGTTACTCGAGCAGGCAAGAGACCCAGTACTTC.

This clone was observed a single time. The rearrangement joins TRBV24-1 to TRBJ2-1; D might be TRBD1 (5 bases). V lost 3 bases, J lost 8 bases, and 10 bases lay in between. CDR1 KGHDR and CDR2 SFDVKD come from the germline V gene. The CDR3 has 13 amino acids. As DNA, the CDR3 is TGTGCCACCAGTGATCAGGGCAGAGATGAGCAGTTCTTC. As protein: CATSDQGRDEQFF.

This chain connects TRBV7-9 to TRBJ2-7, with 9 bases matching TRBD1. Germline V gene data show CDR1 as SEHNR and CDR2 as FQNEAQ (reference sequence). V lost 5 bases and J lost 9; bases outside the gene matches: 17. The CDR3 is made up of 16 amino acids. The CDR3 bases are TGTGCCAGCAGCCATTCCCTTGGACAGGGGTGGACTGGGCAGTACTTC. It yields the protein CASSHSLGQGWTGQYF. The whole variable domain, remainder taken from reference TRBV7-9 and TRBJ2-7, is DTGVSQNPRHKITKRGQNVTFRCDPISEHNRLYWYRQTLGQGPEFLTYFQNEAQLEKSRLLSDRFSAERPKGSFSTLEIQRTEQGDSAMYLCASSHSLGQGWTGQYFGPGTRLTVT.